Presented here are 26 T cell receptor beta chains from one specimen sequenced in a study of patients and donors after allogeneic stem cell transplantation. A single record per CDR3 protein comes from TCRdb applying MiXCR to the RT-PCR reads. The profile shows 200,000 to 250,000 distinct CDR3 sequences, less than 15% of them singletons. Sequenced sample: blood, either unsorted or a sorted T cell fraction (not recorded which). Source of these receptors: a human donor who was either an allogeneic HSCT recipient or a stem cell or donor lymphocyte infusion donor (not recorded which). It is not recorded whose cells these are; they may come from a transplant donor.

This clonotype was detected only a few times. This CDR3 reads CASSETSGGTDTQYF. CDR3 coding DNA: TGTGCCAGCAGTGAGACTAGCGGGGGCACAGATACGCAGTATTTT. The rearrangement joins TRBV12-3 or TRBV12-4 to TRBJ2-3, with TRBD2 identical over 11 bases. Germline trimming cut 5 bases from V and 1 base from J; bases unmatched to any gene: 2. The CDR3 sequence is 15 residues long.

This clonotype was observed at least ten times. The rearrangement joins TRBV14 to TRBJ2-1, with D uncertain. The CDR3 runs 12 residues. Germline loops: CDR1 SGHDN, CDR2 FVKESK. Trimming took 4 bases from V and 9 from J, leaving 10 bases between them. CDR3 in amino acids: CASSPLSGEQFF. In nucleotides, the CDR3 is TGTGCCAGCAGCCCCCTATCGGGTGAGCAGTTCTTC.

J is TRBJ2-2 and V is TRBV4-1; 7 bases fit TRBD2. Germline-derived CDR1 and CDR2 are MGHRA and YSYEKL. The V segment lost 1 base and the J segment 5 bases; nucleotides outside the gene matches: 13. This CDR3 comprises 18 residues. CDR3 DNA sequence: TGCGCCAGCAGCCAAGTGCCCGGGGAGGGCCCCTGGACCGGGGAGCTGTTTTTT. This gives the protein CASSQVPGEGPWTGELFF.

The CDR3 loop reads CAWSVRSGRAKEQFF. For the CDR3, the DNA is TGTGCCTGGAGTGTTCGGAGCGGGAGGGCCAAAGAGCAGTTCTTC. The V and J genes are TRBV30 and TRBJ2-1; 10 positions agree with TRBD2. Losses at the gene ends were 0 bases for V and 10 bases for J; bases not matched to a gene: 9. The germline V gene encodes CDR1 GTSNPN and CDR2 SVGIG (reference sequence). This CDR3 is built from 15 residues.

This clonotype has a count of ten or more. The rearrangement uses TRBV30 and TRBJ2-5, with 9 bases identical to TRBD1. The length of the CDR3 is 14 residues. Per germline, CDR1 GTSNPN and CDR2 SVGIG (reference sequence). Trimming cost V 4 bases and J 5 bases; bases outside gene matches: 8. CDR3 sequence (DNA): TGTGCCTGGACGGGACAGGGTCGGTTGGAGACCCAGTACTTC. Its protein product is CAWTGQGRLETQYF.

This clonotype has at least ten counts. This rearrangement joins TRBV30 to TRBJ1-2; no reliable D call. Germline CDR1 and CDR2: GTSNPN and SVGIG (reference sequence). CDR3 length: 14 amino acids. V was clipped by 0 bases and J by 2 bases, with 10 bases between them. CDR3 sequence (DNA): TGTGCCTGGAGTGTATCGTTGGGAAACTATGGCTACACCTTC. It codes for CAWSVSLGNYGYTF.

This clonotype was seen more than once but under ten times. The CDR3: CASSKRSLRAGGIPYGYTF. CDR3 DNA sequence: TGTGCCAGCAGCAAACGTTCCCTTAGGGCAGGAGGAATCCCCTATGGCTACACCTTC. The chain combines TRBV21-1 with TRBJ1-2. TRBV21-1 is listed as a pseudogene. This CDR3 has 19 residues.

This clonotype was seen more than once but under ten times. V and J are TRBV5-1 and TRBJ1-5, with 10 nucleotides matching TRBD1. Germline V gene data show CDR1 as SGHRS and CDR2 as YFSETQ. This CDR3 is 19 amino acids long. V shed 3 bases and J 0 bases; nucleotides not matched to a gene: 12. This chain's CDR3 is CASSSNRDRGLNSNQPQHF. DNA of the CDR3: TGCGCCAGCAGCTCTAACCGGGACAGGGGACTTAATAGCAATCAGCCCCAGCATTTT.

This clonotype was observed a few times. This chain links TRBV20-1 with TRBJ2-2; 11 bases are a match to TRBD1. CDR1 and CDR2 (germline): DFQATT, SNEGSKA (reference sequence). The CDR3 runs 15 residues. The trim removed 4 bases at V and 9 bases at J, leaving 10 bases unmatched. CDR3 sequence (DNA): TGCAGTGCTACCAGGGACAGGGGGATTGTGAGGGAGCTGTTTTTT. The encoded protein is CSATRDRGIVRELFF.

This clonotype was counted a few times. The J gene is TRBJ1-5, the V gene TRBV2, with TRBD1 as a possible D gene (6 bases). V gave up 1 base and J gave up 7 bases, with 11 bases separating them. The V gene's germline CDR1 is SNHLY and CDR2 FYNNEI. CDR3 size: 14 residues. The CDR3 region has the DNA TGTGCCAGCAGTGAAGAGGGGGGAGGCCAGCCCCAGCATTTT. As protein: CASSEEGGGQPQHF.

This clonotype was picked up many times. This sequence joins TRBV4-1 and TRBJ2-7; D remains ambiguous. Trimming shortened V by 0 bases and J by 0 bases, and 12 bases separated the two germline ends. In germline, CDR1 is MGHRA, CDR2 YSYEKL. There are 16 residues in the CDR3. The CDR3 protein is CASSQDPQWVSYEQYF. The CDR3 DNA follows: TGCGCCAGCAGCCAAGATCCCCAGTGGGTCTCCTACGAGCAGTACTTC.

This clonotype was observed a handful of times. The CDR3 DNA is TGCGCCAGCAGAAACGTGGCATGGCTCTACAATGAGCAGTTCTTC. It specifies CASRNVAWLYNEQFF. This rearrangement joins TRBV23-1 to TRBJ2-1; no clear D. TRBV23-1 is given ORF status, its function remaining uncertain. Trimming shortened V by 6 bases and J by 3 bases, and 15 bases separated the two germline ends. The CDR3 is 15 residues long.

This clonotype was observed at least ten times. The V gene is TRBV28, the J gene TRBJ2-3; no firm D call. Germline-derived CDR1 and CDR2 are MDHEN and SYDVKM. This CDR3 spans 13 amino acids. The V end lost 5 bases, the J end lost 0 bases, and 6 bases lay between the germline ends. The CDR3 sequence: CASSKTSTDTQYF. The DNA of the CDR3 is TGTGCCAGCAGTAAGACTAGCACAGATACGCAGTATTTT. Complete variable domain (other parts from reference TRBV28 and TRBJ2-3): DVKVTQSSRYLVKRTGEKVFLECVQDMDHENMFWYRQDPGLGLRLIYFSYDVKMKEKGDIPEGYSVSREKKERFSLILESASTNQTSMYLCASSKTSTDTQYFGPGTRLTVL.

This clonotype was seen a single time. The CDR3 region is CASSGCTSGSMLSEQFF. CDR3 DNA: TGTGCCAGCAGTGGGTGTACTAGCGGGAGTATGTTGAGTGAGCAGTTCTTC. V is TRBV2 and J is TRBJ2-1; 11 bases match TRBD2. The V and J ends lost 4 bases and 9 bases, in that order; junction bases with no gene match: 14. Germline loops: CDR1 SNHLY, CDR2 FYNNEI. The CDR3 extends over 17 amino acids.

In this sample, this clonotype turned up a few times. This chain uses TRBV29-1 with TRBJ1-3; D gene uncertain. V was clipped by 5 bases and J by 4 bases, with 6 bases between them. Per germline, CDR1 SQVTM and CDR2 ANQGSEA. The CDR3 is 11 residues long. CDR3 DNA: TGCAGCGTTAGAACGGGAAACACCATATATTTT. Its protein product is CSVRTGNTIYF.

This clonotype has only a few counts. The V call is TRBV5-1, the J call TRBJ1-1, with TRBD1 as a possible D gene (6 bases). The V end was cut by 4 bases, the J end by 3 bases, with 13 bases between. Per the germline V gene, CDR1 is SGHRS and CDR2 is YFSETQ. The CDR3 covers 14 residues. CDR3 in DNA: TGCGCCAGCAGCGTAACAGGGTTGGACACTGAAGCTTTCTTT. Translated: CASSVTGLDTEAFF.

The chain links TRBV24-1 to TRBJ1-5, with D possibly TRBD1 on 6 matching bases. The V gene lost 7 bases and the J gene lost 3 bases, with 15 bases spanning the gap. The CDR3 spans 15 residues. Germline loops: CDR1 KGHDR, CDR2 SFDVKD. The CDR3 loop is CATRVEGVNNQPQHF. The CDR3 DNA follows: TGTGCCACCAGGGTAGAGGGGGTCAACAATCAGCCCCAGCATTTT.

This chain uses TRBV20-1 with TRBJ2-7; 14 bases fit TRBD2. The trim removed 0 bases at V and 0 bases at J, leaving 4 bases unmatched. The germline V gene encodes CDR1 DFQATT and CDR2 SNEGSKA (reference sequence). The CDR3 loop spans 17 amino acids. This CDR3 reads CSARDGTSGSYSYEQYF. The CDR3 DNA reads TGCAGTGCTAGAGACGGGACTAGCGGGAGTTACTCCTACGAGCAGTACTTC.

This clonotype has a handful of counts. The gene calls are TRBV7-6 and TRBJ1-2; D may be TRBD1 (6 bases). The V gene lost 5 bases and the J gene lost 7 bases, with 20 bases spanning the gap. CDR1 and CDR2 from the germline V gene are SGHVS and FNYEAQ. The CDR3 contains 15 residues. The CDR3 nucleotides read TGTGCCAGCAGCCGTACAGAACAGGGCCTGGGTGGCTACACCTTC. Translated: CASSRTEQGLGGYTF. The whole variable domain, remainder taken from reference TRBV7-6 and TRBJ1-2, is GAGVSQSPRYKVTKRGQDVALRCDPISGHVSLYWYRQALGQGPEFLTYFNYEAQQDKSGLPNDRFSAERPEGSISTLTIQRTEQRDSAMYRCASSRTEQGLGGYTFGSGTRLTVV.

The table lists this clonotype with a few counts. The gene calls are TRBV7-2 and TRBJ2-5, with TRBD2 matching 9 bases. The germline V gene has CDR1 SGHTA and CDR2 FQGNSA. The V and J ends lost 5 bases and 2 bases, in that order; junction bases with no gene match: 3. The CDR3 length is 14 residues. Here the CDR3 DNA reads TGTGCCAGCAGCAAAGCGGGAGGACAAGAGACCCAGTACTTC. Translating gives CASSKAGGQETQYF. Using reference TRBV7-2 and TRBJ2-5 for the parts outside the CDR3, the full variable domain is GAGVSQSPSNKVTEKGKDVELRCDPISGHTALYWYRQSLGQGLEFLIYFQGNSAPDKSGLPSDRFSAERTGGSVSTLTIQRTQQEDSAVYLCASSKAGGQETQYFGPGTRLLVL.

This clonotype was observed many times. This rearrangement joins TRBV5-1 to TRBJ2-1; 7 bases map to TRBD1. The CDR3 length is 14 residues. The germline V gene has CDR1 SGHRS and CDR2 YFSETQ. J lost 4 bases, V lost 4 bases, and 5 bases had no gene match. In DNA, the CDR3 is TGCGCCAGCAGCCTAGGACAGGTTTACAATGAGCAGTTCTTC. Residues: CASSLGQVYNEQFF.

The chain employs TRBV29-1 and TRBJ2-3; D is unresolved. The ends were cut back, 0 bases at V and 4 bases at J, with 11 bases in the middle. Germline V gives CDR1 SQVTM, CDR2 ANQGSEA. This CDR3 region has 14 residues. CDR3 protein: CSVEDRPSPDTQYF. The CDR3 DNA reads TGCAGCGTTGAAGATCGGCCGTCCCCAGATACGCAGTATTTT.

This clonotype has only one observation. This chain joins TRBV7-8 and TRBJ1-2; 7 positions match TRBD1. This CDR3 spans 14 amino acids. V shed 5 bases and J 5 bases; nucleotides not matched to a gene: 8. The V gene's germline CDR1 is SGHVS and CDR2 FQNEAQ. As DNA, the CDR3 is TGTGCCAGCAGCCCTCCGGGACAGCCGTATGGCTACACCTTC. It yields the protein CASSPPGQPYGYTF. The variable domain in full, completed from reference TRBV7-8 and TRBJ1-2, reads GAGVSQSPRYKVAKRGQDVALRCDPISGHVSLFWYQQALGQGPEFLTYFQNEAQLDKSGLPSDRFFAERPEGSVSTLKIQRTQQEDSAVYLCASSPPGQPYGYTFGSGTRLTVV.

This clonotype was counted between two and nine times. The V gene is TRBV5-1, the J gene TRBJ2-5; D unclear. V gave up 2 bases and J gave up 1 base, with 12 bases separating them. The CDR3 length is 15 residues. The germline V gene encodes CDR1 SGHRS and CDR2 YFSETQ. Here the CDR3 DNA reads TGCGCCAGCAGCTTCGACGGCGCCATCCAAGAGACCCAGTACTTC. It encodes CASSFDGAIQETQYF.

This chain uses TRBV4-1 with TRBJ2-1; D is ambiguous. Trimming took off 0 bases at V and 8 bases at J, with 11 bases between the two ends. The CDR3 loop spans 14 amino acids. The V gene's germline CDR1 is MGHRA and CDR2 YSYEKL. CDR3 sequence reads: CASSQEFRSDEQFF. The CDR3 DNA sequence: TGCGCCAGCAGCCAAGAATTTCGGTCCGATGAGCAGTTCTTC.

The gene calls are TRBV12-3 or TRBV12-4 and TRBJ1-5, with 7 bases that match TRBD1. The CDR3 is made up of 18 amino acids. The J segment lost 2 bases and the V segment lost 5 bases, leaving 15 bases of the junction unmatched. The CDR3 protein is CASSTSLQGRLGNQPQHF. The DNA for the CDR3 is TGTGCCAGCAGTACGAGTCTACAGGGGCGCCTAGGCAATCAGCCCCAGCATTTT.